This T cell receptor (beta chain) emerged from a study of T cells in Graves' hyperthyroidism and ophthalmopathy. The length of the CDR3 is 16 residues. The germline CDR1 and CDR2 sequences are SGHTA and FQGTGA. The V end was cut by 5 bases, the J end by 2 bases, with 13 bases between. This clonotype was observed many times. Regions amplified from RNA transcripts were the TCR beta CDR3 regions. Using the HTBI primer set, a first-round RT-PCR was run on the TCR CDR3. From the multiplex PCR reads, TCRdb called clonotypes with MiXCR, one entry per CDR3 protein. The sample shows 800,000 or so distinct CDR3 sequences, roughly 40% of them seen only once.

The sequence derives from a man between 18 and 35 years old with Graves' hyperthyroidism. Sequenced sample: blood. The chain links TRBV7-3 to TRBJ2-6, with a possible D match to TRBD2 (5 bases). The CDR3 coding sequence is TGTGCCAGCAGCCCGACCCCGGGGACTGGGGCCAACGTCCTGACTTTC. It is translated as CASSPTPGTGANVLTF.